This is a list of T cell receptor beta chains from one sample in a study of shared clonotypes between healthy human individuals. This table comes from immunoSEQ multiplex PCR, and its TCRdb copy is limited to in-frame clones, with some not included. The sample shows millions of clones, 93% of them seen only once. The sequenced sample consisted of naive CD4+ T cells from PBMCs. The receptor set was obtained from a man younger than 35 in good health. Some clones in this sample may be carry-over from other donors' samples. CDR3s include the opening cysteine and the closing phenylalanine or tryptophan. A D gene is named only where the DNA matches it firmly. Some rows have no size entry. The others give once, few or many, or a class for an expanded clone.

abundance	v_gene	j_gene	d_gene	CDR3aa	CDR3nt
NA	TRBV28	TRBJ1-4	TRBD1	CASSSTGTGNEKLFF	TGTGCCAGCAGTTCGACCGGGACAGGGAATGAAAAACTGTTTTTT
NA	TRBV5-1	TRBJ2-7	NA	CASSGGPGKTYEQYF	TGCGCCAGCAGCGGGGGGCCCGGGAAGACCTACGAGCAGTACTTC
NA	TRBV19	TRBJ2-7	TRBD2	CASSIGLASGMSQYF	TGTGCCAGTAGTATTGGGTTGGCTAGCGGGATGAGTCAGTACTTC
NA	TRBV6-6	TRBJ1-2	TRBD1	CASRPGTGGGYTF	TGTGCCAGCAGACCGGGGACAGGTGGTGGCTACACCTTC
NA	TRBV9	TRBJ2-7	TRBD1	CASTTYTTGGGTYEQYF	TGTGCCAGCACCACGTACACGACAGGGGGAGGGACCTACGAGCAGTACTTC
few	TRBV9	TRBJ1-1	NA	CASSAQPQGTEAFF	TGTGCCAGCAGCGCACAGCCACAGGGCACTGAAGCTTTCTTT
NA	TRBV28	TRBJ2-7	TRBD1	CASSLGGTGSGEQYF	TGTGCCAGCAGTCTCGGCGGGACAGGTTCTGGCGAGCAGTACTTC
NA	TRBV9	TRBJ2-3	TRBD2	CASSLGLAGGLRDTQYF	TGTGCCAGCAGCTTGGGACTAGCGGGAGGGCTTAGAGATACGCAGTATTTT
NA	TRBV27	TRBJ1-2	NA	CASSLGGADGYTF	TGTGCCAGCAGTTTAGGGGGCGCGGATGGCTACACCTTC
NA	TRBV7-9	TRBJ2-2	NA	CASSLGGTGSTGELFF	TGTGCCAGCAGCTTAGGAGGGACGGGTTCCACCGGGGAGCTGTTTTTT
NA	TRBV27	TRBJ2-1	TRBD2	CASSFLLTRPGGRVGEQFF	TGTGCCAGCAGTTTCCTTTTGACTAGGCCGGGCGGGAGAGTGGGTGAGCAGTTCTTC
NA	TRBV4-1	TRBJ1-1	NA	CASSQAGAAGSGRSEAFF	TGCGCCAGCAGCCAAGCGGGGGCGGCAGGATCCGGCAGGTCTGAAGCTTTCTTT
NA	TRBV29-1	TRBJ2-5	TRBD2	CSVRAGGVETQYF	TGCAGCGTTAGGGCCGGGGGGGTAGAGACCCAGTACTTC
NA	TRBV7-3	TRBJ2-3	NA	CASSLGLFTDTQYF	TGTGCCAGCAGCTTGGGACTCTTCACAGATACGCAGTATTTT
NA	TRBV7-9	TRBJ2-1	TRBD1	CASSLAGDRVNEQFF	TGTGCCAGCAGCTTAGCGGGGGACAGGGTTAATGAGCAGTTCTTC
NA	TRBV6-5	TRBJ2-5	NA	CASSPSGHHEETQYF	TGTGCCAGCAGCCCCTCGGGGCACCACGAAGAGACCCAGTACTTC
NA	TRBV28	TRBJ1-1	TRBD1	CASSSDGDRGRSTEAFF	TGTGCCAGCAGTTCCGACGGGGACAGGGGGCGTAGTACTGAAGCTTTCTTT
NA	TRBV6-5	TRBJ1-1	NA	CASSLTLAGEAFF	TGTGCCAGCAGTCTCACATTGGCGGGCGAAGCTTTCTTT
NA	TRBV11-2	TRBJ1-4	NA	CASSLGGLRLFF	TGTGCCAGCAGCTTAGGGGGGTTACGACTGTTTTTT
NA	TRBV5-1	TRBJ2-7	TRBD2	CASRSGTNSYEQYF	TGCGCCAGCAGGTCCGGGACTAACTCCTACGAGCAGTACTTC
NA	TRBV7-3	TRBJ2-7	NA	CASSLKTDYEQYF	TGTGCCAGCAGCTTAAAGACAGACTACGAGCAGTACTTC
NA	TRBV5-1	TRBJ2-7	NA	CASSRVPETPYEQYF	TGCGCCAGCAGCCGGGTCCCAGAGACCCCCTACGAGCAGTACTTC
NA	TRBV5-1	TRBJ1-3	NA	CASSLDRASGNTIYF	TGCGCCAGCAGCCTCGACAGAGCTTCTGGAAACACCATATATTTT
NA	TRBV28	TRBJ1-2	NA	CASSTLGPLDEGYTF	TGTGCCAGCAGTACCCTGGGACCCCTGGATGAAGGCTACACCTTC
NA	TRBV5-1	TRBJ2-3	TRBD1	CASRRTGIADTQYF	TGCGCCAGCAGAAGGACAGGGATCGCAGATACGCAGTATTTT
NA	TRBV28	TRBJ2-7	TRBD2	CASIPSGSGTEQYF	TGTGCCAGCATTCCAAGCGGGAGCGGGACCGAGCAGTACTTC
NA	TRBV7-2	TRBJ1-2	NA	CASSETTGFYGYTF	TGTGCCAGCAGCGAGACCACAGGGTTCTATGGCTACACCTTC
NA	TRBV29-1	TRBJ1-2	NA	CSAVASGYYGYTF	TGCAGCGCCGTGGCGTCGGGATACTATGGCTACACCTTC
NA	TRBV6-6	TRBJ2-7	NA	CASSYVRGSEQYF	TGTGCCAGCAGTTATGTGAGAGGGAGCGAGCAGTACTTC
NA	TRBV14	TRBJ2-7	TRBD2	CASSQLAGVNEQYF	TGTGCCAGCAGCCAGCTAGCGGGAGTAAACGAGCAGTACTTC
NA	TRBV18	TRBJ1-2	NA	CASSPPSQGGYGYTF	TGTGCCAGCTCACCACCGTCACAGGGAGGATATGGCTACACCTTC
NA	TRBV5-6	TRBJ1-1	NA	CASSLLAALAQLNTEAFF	TGTGCCAGCAGCTTGTTGGCGGCCCTGGCTCAATTGAACACTGAAGCTTTCTTT
NA	TRBV5-5	TRBJ1-2	TRBD1	CASSAYGQGNYGYTF	TGTGCCAGCAGCGCATATGGACAGGGCAACTATGGCTACACCTTC